This T cell receptor beta chain was sequenced in a study of shared clonotypes between healthy human individuals. The protocol was immunoSEQ multiplex PCR, while the TCRdb copy is restricted to in-frame clones and leaves out a portion. The sample shows approximately 720,000 clones, around 90% of them seen only once. Cells designated naive CD8 were CD45RO-negative and were positively selected for CCR7, with terminally differentiated effector memory CD45RA+ cells excluded. Overall study findings and caveats: At large depth, rarefaction still showed sorted-subset sequencing to be incomplete.

Germline V gives CDR1 KGHSH, CDR2 LQKENI. The CDR3 length is 15 residues. The V and J ends lost 6 bases and 6 bases, in that order; junction bases with no gene match: 13. For this clone: Its specificity is not known.

The sequencing sample was made of naive CD8+ T cells sorted from blood. V usage is TRBV18 and J usage is TRBJ1-1, with 7 bases aligning to TRBD1. The clonotype was recovered from a man aged 25-45 years in good health. The CDR3 bases are TGTGCCAGCTCGCCAGAATGGGACAGAGGTTCTGAAGCTTTCTTT. This encodes CASSPEWDRGSEAFF. Variable domain in full (rest from reference TRBV18 and TRBJ1-1): NAGVMQNPRHLVRRRGQEARLRCSPMKGHSHVYWYRQLPEEGLKFMVYLQKENIIDESGMPKERFSAEFPKEGPSILRIQQVVRGDSAAYFCASSPEWDRGSEAFFGQGTRLTVV.